A selection of T cell receptor beta chains follows, all from one sample in a study of T cell responses to AZD1222 COVID-19 vaccine. Only in-frame clones appear in the TCRdb table, and some are missing; sequencing was by immunoSEQ multiplex PCR. The table records about 81,000 clones, 85% to 95% of them present only once. The sample consisted of peripheral blood, taken 28 days after the second AZD1222 dose. The receptors stem from an adult who received the AZD1222 COVID-19 vaccine. The CDR3 runs from the conserved cysteine through the conserved F or W. The order of the fields is D gene, clone size, V gene, J gene, CDR3 DNA, CDR3 protein. D genes are given only for firm matches. The size field is filled for only some rows; it gives once, few, many or a size class.

D: -
size: -
V: TRBV6-5
J: TRBJ2-7
DNA: TGTGCCAGCAGTTACTCGTTTCTCGGGATCTCCTACGAGCAGTACTTC
CDR3: CASSYSFLGISYEQYF

D: -
size: -
V: TRBV7-2
J: TRBJ1-1
DNA: TGTGCCAGCAGCTTAAAAGTGGCTATGAACACTGAAGCTTTCTTT
CDR3: CASSLKVAMNTEAFF

D: -
size: -
V: TRBV28
J: TRBJ1-2
DNA: TGTGCCAGCAGTTTATCCAGGGGCTGGGGCTACACCTTC
CDR3: CASSLSRGWGYTF

D: -
size: -
V: TRBV15
J: TRBJ2-7
DNA: TGTGCCACCAGCAGAGTTGTGGGACATATGTACGAGCAGTACTTC
CDR3: CATSRVVGHMYEQYF

D: -
size: -
V: TRBV11-2
J: TRBJ2-3
DNA: TGTGCCAGCAGCTTAAATGCGCCGGCAGATACGCAGTATTTT
CDR3: CASSLNAPADTQYF

D: -
size: -
V: TRBV28
J: TRBJ2-7
DNA: TGTGCCAGCGAGCGGGACACCTACGAGCAGTACTTC
CDR3: CASERDTYEQYF

D: TRBD2
size: -
V: TRBV28
J: TRBJ2-7
DNA: TGTGCCAGCAGCCCAGGACTAGCGGGAGTTGGGCGCGAGCAGTACTTC
CDR3: CASSPGLAGVGREQYF

D: TRBD2
size: -
V: TRBV5-1
J: TRBJ2-7
DNA: TGCGCCAGCAGCTTCACCAGCGGGAGAGACGAGCAGTACTTC
CDR3: CASSFTSGRDEQYF

D: -
size: -
V: TRBV2
J: TRBJ2-5
DNA: TGTGCCAGCAGTGACATTGGGGGTTTGGAGACCCAGTACTTC
CDR3: CASSDIGGLETQYF

D: -
size: -
V: TRBV3-1/TRBV3-2
J: TRBJ2-1
DNA: TGTGCCAGCAGCCAAGAGATGGGCTACAATGAGCAGTTCTTC
CDR3: CASSQEMGYNEQFF

D: TRBD2
size: -
V: TRBV9
J: TRBJ2-3
DNA: TGTGCCAGCAGCGTAAGCCTAGCGGGAGTGACAGATACGCAGTATTTT
CDR3: CASSVSLAGVTDTQYF

D: -
size: -
V: TRBV5-4
J: TRBJ2-3
DNA: TGTGCCAGCAGCTTGGAGGGGGGGCCCCGGGCGCAGTATTTT
CDR3: CASSLEGGPRAQYF

D: TRBD2
size: -
V: TRBV30
J: TRBJ2-7
DNA: TGTGCCTGGAGGGAACCGAGCGGGAGTGTGTACGAGCAGTACTTC
CDR3: CAWREPSGSVYEQYF

D: -
size: once
V: TRBV7-2
J: TRBJ1-4
DNA: TGTGCCAGCAGCGTGGAGGCCTCTAATGAAAAACTGTTTTTT
CDR3: CASSVEASNEKLFF

D: -
size: -
V: TRBV18
J: TRBJ2-4
DNA: TGTGCCAGCTCACCCCCCCCGGACTCAGAAAACATTCAGTACTTC
CDR3: CASSPPPDSENIQYF

D: -
size: -
V: TRBV5-1
J: TRBJ1-4
DNA: TGCGCCAGCAGCTTGGGTGCAGGGCCAAATGAAAAACTGTTTTTT
CDR3: CASSLGAGPNEKLFF

D: -
size: -
V: TRBV7-7
J: TRBJ2-3
DNA: TGTGCTAGCAGCTTAGGACGGGCAGATACGCAGTATTTT
CDR3: CASSLGRADTQYF

D: TRBD2
size: -
V: TRBV7-2
J: TRBJ2-7
DNA: TGTGCCAGCAGCTTAAGCGGGAGACCCGTCGCCTACGAGCAGTACTTC
CDR3: CASSLSGRPVAYEQYF

D: -
size: -
V: TRBV6-2/TRBV6-3
J: TRBJ1-1
DNA: TGTGCCAGCAGTTACACGGGGCGGGACACTGAAGCTTTCTTT
CDR3: CASSYTGRDTEAFF

D: -
size: -
V: TRBV30
J: TRBJ1-3
DNA: TGTGCCTGGAGTGGGACAGCCAACTCTGGAAACACCATATATTTT
CDR3: CAWSGTANSGNTIYF

D: -
size: -
V: TRBV6-5
J: TRBJ2-7
DNA: TGTGCCAGCAGGAGTGGTGGGACGGCCTCCTACGAGCAGTACTTC
CDR3: CASRSGGTASYEQYF

D: -
size: -
V: TRBV4-1
J: TRBJ2-3
DNA: TGCGCCAGCAGCCTCGGTGGGTTGGCAGGGAGTAGGGATACGCAGTATTTT
CDR3: CASSLGGLAGSRDTQYF

D: TRBD1
size: -
V: TRBV28
J: TRBJ2-2
DNA: TGTGCCAGCAGCGGACAGGGGTCGAACACCGGGGAGCTGTTTTTT
CDR3: CASSGQGSNTGELFF

D: TRBD2
size: -
V: TRBV3-1/TRBV3-2
J: TRBJ2-3
DNA: TGTGCCAGCAGCCAAGTTACCGGAAGCGGGACCCTAAGTAGGGCGACAGATACGCAGTATTTT
CDR3: CASSQVTGSGTLSRATDTQYF

D: -
size: once
V: TRBV4-3
J: TRBJ2-5
DNA: TGCGCCAGCAGCCAAGACGGGCAGGTCCAAGAGACCCAGTACTTC
CDR3: CASSQDGQVQETQYF

D: -
size: -
V: TRBV1
J: TRBJ2-1
DNA: TGCACCAGCAGCCGTCCACGTCCCTACAATGAGCAGTTCTTC
CDR3: CTSSRPRPYNEQFF

D: TRBD1
size: once
V: TRBV29-1
J: TRBJ1-1
DNA: TGCAGCGTTGGGCGGAACAGGGGGAACACTGAAGCTTTCTTT
CDR3: CSVGRNRGNTEAFF

D: -
size: -
V: TRBV18
J: TRBJ1-4
DNA: TGTGCCAGCTCACCACCTGATAATGAAAAACTGTTTTTT
CDR3: CASSPPDNEKLFF

D: -
size: -
V: TRBV2
J: TRBJ2-1
DNA: TGTGCCAGCAGTCTATTTTTATACAATGAGCAGTTCTTC
CDR3: CASSLFLYNEQFF

D: -
size: -
V: TRBV28
J: TRBJ2-7
DNA: TGTGCCAGCAGTTTAGGGGGAGGACAGAGGATTGACTACGAGCAGTACTTC
CDR3: CASSLGGGQRIDYEQYF

D: -
size: once
V: TRBV6-5
J: TRBJ1-5
DNA: TGTGCCAGCAGGGTTACAGGGAATAGCAATCAGCCCCAGCATTTT
CDR3: CASRVTGNSNQPQHF

D: TRBD2
size: once
V: TRBV27
J: TRBJ2-7
DNA: TGTGCCAGCAGTCTGACTAATGTTTTGGGACTAGTGGACGAGCAGTACTTC
CDR3: CASSLTNVLGLVDEQYF

D: -
size: -
V: TRBV11-2
J: TRBJ1-1
DNA: TGTGCCAGCAGCCTAACGGAGAACACTGAAGCTTTCTTT
CDR3: CASSLTENTEAFF

D: -
size: -
V: TRBV6-5
J: TRBJ1-4
DNA: TGTGCCAGCCTCAGACTTGGTGACGAAAAACTGTTTTTT
CDR3: CASLRLGDEKLFF

D: -
size: -
V: TRBV21-1
J: TRBJ2-3
DNA: TGTGCCAGCAGCAAAGGCGGACAGGGGGCGCCTGATACGCAGTATTTT
CDR3: CASSKGGQGAPDTQYF

D: TRBD2
size: -
V: TRBV19
J: TRBJ2-1
DNA: TGTGCCAGTAGGGCTAGCGGGGACAATGAGCAGTTCTTC
CDR3: CASRASGDNEQFF